Sequencing of this T cell receptor beta chain was carried out in a study of blood T cell repertoires in COVID-19. About the research overall: Samples of COVID-19 (acute and convalescent) were obtained from the United States, Italy and Spain. PBMCs, B-cell-depleted T cells, or T cells provided the cDNA or gDNA that made up the material.

Source study methods: Quantification of nucleated cells was approximated via reference gene primer amplification. Measured with immunoSEQ multiplex PCR; TCRdb has only the in-frame clones, and not every one. The D gene and trimming were derived from the DNA, and the V and J assignments and clone size from that table. Here the sample spans roughly 380,000 clones, about 88% being singletons. This clone was counted a few times. The participants were between roughly 18 and 100 years old and came from some 23 US areas. The source material was PBMCs or T cells enriched from blood (not recorded which). The sequence derives from a woman in her 30s who had been exposed to COVID-19.

CDR3 DNA: TGTGCCAGCTCACCCCCAGGCGGGGTGGGTCCCGGGGAGCTGTTTTTT. Amino acid sequence: CASSPPGGVGPGELFF. The rearrangement joins TRBV18 to TRBJ2-2, with D perhaps matching TRBD2 (6 bases). The CDR3 consists of 16 residues. The germline V gene encodes CDR1 KGHSH and CDR2 LQKENI. Trimming shortened V by 3 bases and J by 6 bases, and 17 bases separated the two germline ends.